Listed here are 6 T cell receptor beta chains from one sample, sequenced in a study of blood T cell repertoires in COVID-19. The data were produced by immunoSEQ multiplex PCR, yet TCRdb's version contains in-frame clones alone and is incomplete. In the table there are some 490,000 clones, approximately 85% of which are singletons. Sequenced material: peripheral blood. The receptors stem from a human donor in a cohort sampled during active COVID-19.

Only one count was recorded for this clone. The rearrangement uses TRBV18 and TRBJ2-5; no clear D gene. CDR3 size: 13 residues. Germline V lookup: CDR1 KGHSH, CDR2 LQKENI. V gave up 4 bases and J gave up 5 bases, with 11 bases separating them. CDR3 nucleotide sequence: TGTGCCAGCTCACGGGCTGGGTTGGAGACCCAGTACTTC. Protein sequence: CASSRAGLETQYF.

To note about this clone: Within the sample, other DNA sequences also encode this same CDR3. The rearrangement uses TRBV30 and TRBJ1-5; 7 positions agree with TRBD1. V shed 5 bases, J shed 2 bases, and the junction held 3 bases outside the gene matches. The CDR3 is 13 amino acids. The germline V gene has CDR1 GTSNPN and CDR2 SVGIG (reference sequence). The CDR3 sequence is CAWGTGGNQPQHF. Written as DNA, the CDR3 is TGTGCCTGGGGCACAGGGGGCAATCAGCCCCAGCATTTT.

V gene TRBV27 combines with J gene TRBJ2-5, with 9 bases aligning to TRBD1. There are 12 residues in the CDR3. Germline assignment: CDR1 MNHEY and CDR2 SMNVEV (reference sequence). V was pared by 11 bases and J by 5 bases, with 6 bases of the junction left unmatched. In DNA form, the CDR3 reads TGTGCCGTACAGGGGGCGGGGGAGACCCAGTACTTC. Translation gives CAVQGAGETQYF.

This chain links TRBV7-3 with TRBJ1-6; D unresolved. Deletions cut 5 bases from V and 0 bases from J, with 8 bases between. CDR1 is SGHTA and CDR2 is FQGTGA in the germline V gene. The CDR3 has 15 residues. CDR3 protein: CASSPEGSYNSPLHF. CDR3 sequence (DNA): TGTGCCAGCAGCCCAGAGGGCTCCTATAATTCACCCCTCCACTTT.

The chain combines TRBV29-1 with TRBJ1-2; D may be TRBD1 (5 bases). Trimming took off 3 bases at V and 2 bases at J, with 13 bases between the two ends. The CDR3 extends over 14 amino acids. Germline V gene data show CDR1 as SQVTM and CDR2 as ANQGSEA. Here the CDR3 reads CSVDISGANYGYTF. CDR3 bases: TGCAGCGTTGATATAAGTGGGGCCAACTATGGCTACACCTTC.

CDR3 in amino acids: CATSRDRASGRNEQYF. Written as DNA, the CDR3 is TGTGCCACCAGCAGAGATCGGGCTAGCGGGAGGAATGAGCAGTACTTC. V usage is TRBV15 and J usage is TRBJ2-7; 11 nucleotides match TRBD2. The CDR3 consists of 16 residues. The junction had 8 bases not matched to a gene; V was cut back by 0 bases and J by 7 bases. Germline-derived CDR1 and CDR2 are LNHNV and YYDKDF (reference sequence).